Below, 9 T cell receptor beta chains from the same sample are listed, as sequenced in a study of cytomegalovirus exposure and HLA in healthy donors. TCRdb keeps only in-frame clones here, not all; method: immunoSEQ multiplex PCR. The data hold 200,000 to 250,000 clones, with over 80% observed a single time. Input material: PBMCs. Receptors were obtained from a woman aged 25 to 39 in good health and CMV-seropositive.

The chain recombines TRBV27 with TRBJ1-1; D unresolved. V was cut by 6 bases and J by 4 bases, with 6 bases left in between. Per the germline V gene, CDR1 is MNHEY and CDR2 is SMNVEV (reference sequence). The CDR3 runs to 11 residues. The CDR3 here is CASSRGTEAFF. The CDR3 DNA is TGTGCCAGCAGCCGGGGCACTGAAGCTTTCTTT.

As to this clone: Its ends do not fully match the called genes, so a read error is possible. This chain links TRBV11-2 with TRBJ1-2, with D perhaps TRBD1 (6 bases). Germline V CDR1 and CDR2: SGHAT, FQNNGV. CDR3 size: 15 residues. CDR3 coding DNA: TGTGCCAGCAGCTCACAACAGGGATCTGTCTATAGCTACACCTTC. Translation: CASSSQQGSVYSYTF.

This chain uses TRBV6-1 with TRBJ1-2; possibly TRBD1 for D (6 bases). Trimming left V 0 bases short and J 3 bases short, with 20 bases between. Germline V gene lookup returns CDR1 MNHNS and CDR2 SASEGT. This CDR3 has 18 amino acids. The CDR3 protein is CASSEARGPGPKHYGYTF. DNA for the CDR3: TGTGCCAGCAGTGAAGCGCGGGGGCCAGGCCCGAAACACTATGGCTACACCTTC.

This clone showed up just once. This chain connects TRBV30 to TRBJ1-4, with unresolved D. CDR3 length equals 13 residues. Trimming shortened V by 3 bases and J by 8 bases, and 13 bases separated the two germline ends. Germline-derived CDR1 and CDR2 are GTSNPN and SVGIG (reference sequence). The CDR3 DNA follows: TGTGCCTGGAGCCAATTCGGTGGGGAAAAACTGTTTTTT. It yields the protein CAWSQFGGEKLFF.

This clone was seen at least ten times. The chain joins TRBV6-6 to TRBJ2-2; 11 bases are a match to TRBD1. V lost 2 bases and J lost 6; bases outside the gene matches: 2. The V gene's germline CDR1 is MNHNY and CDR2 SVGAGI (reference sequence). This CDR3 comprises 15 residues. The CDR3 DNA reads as TGTGCCAGCAGTTACGGGGGACAGGGGGCCGGGGAGCTGTTTTTT. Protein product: CASSYGGQGAGELFF.

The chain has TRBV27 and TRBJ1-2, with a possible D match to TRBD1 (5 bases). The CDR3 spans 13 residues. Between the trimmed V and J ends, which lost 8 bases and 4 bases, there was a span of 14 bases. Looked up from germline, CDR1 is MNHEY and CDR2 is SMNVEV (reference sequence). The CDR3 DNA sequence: TGTGCCAGCTCCGACAGTTACCCCTATGGCTACACCTTC. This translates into CASSDSYPYGYTF.

CDR3 bases: TGTGCCAGCAGCGTAGGGACGAGGTGGTACGAGCAGTACTTC. It is translated as CASSVGTRWYEQYF. J is TRBJ2-7 and V is TRBV9; no clear D gene. The CDR3 totals 14 residues. V shed 0 bases and J shed 4 bases, with 11 bases lying between them. Germline CDR1 and CDR2: SGDLS and YYNGEE.

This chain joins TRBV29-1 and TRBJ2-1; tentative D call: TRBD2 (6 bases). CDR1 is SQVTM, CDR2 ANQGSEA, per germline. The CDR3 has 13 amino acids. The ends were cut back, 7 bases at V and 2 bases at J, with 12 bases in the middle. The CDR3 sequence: CSAPGLAYNEQFF. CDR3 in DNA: TGCAGCGCCCCGGGACTGGCCTACAATGAGCAGTTCTTC.

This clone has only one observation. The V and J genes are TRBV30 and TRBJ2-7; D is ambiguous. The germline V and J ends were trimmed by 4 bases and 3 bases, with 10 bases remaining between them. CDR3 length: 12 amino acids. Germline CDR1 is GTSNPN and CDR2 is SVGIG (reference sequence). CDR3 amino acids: CAWKDSYYEQYF. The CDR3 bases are TGTGCCTGGAAGGATAGCTACTACGAGCAGTACTTC.